This T cell receptor beta chain comes out of a study of graft-versus-host responses after intestinal transplantation. Study conclusions and caveats: Maximum circulating GvH clone levels tracked with early post-transplant HvG decreases.

The data were produced by immunoSEQ multiplex PCR, yet TCRdb's version contains in-frame clones alone and is incomplete. The sample consists of 20,000 to 30,000 clones, 80% to 90% of them appearing once. Points on this clone: What it binds is unknown.

The sequencing used PBMCs, collected more than 450 days after intestinal transplant. The source of this sequence is a human patient who received an intestinal transplant, so some T cells may come from the graft donor.

CDR3 in DNA: TGTGCCAGCAGCCGCGGTACGGGATCTGGAAACACCATATATTTT. Its protein is CASSRGTGSGNTIYF. This chain links TRBV7-6 with TRBJ1-3; no firm D call. Trimming stripped 5 bases from V and 1 base from J, with 12 bases between. This CDR3 comprises 15 residues. CDR1 and CDR2 from the germline V gene are SGHVS and FNYEAQ.